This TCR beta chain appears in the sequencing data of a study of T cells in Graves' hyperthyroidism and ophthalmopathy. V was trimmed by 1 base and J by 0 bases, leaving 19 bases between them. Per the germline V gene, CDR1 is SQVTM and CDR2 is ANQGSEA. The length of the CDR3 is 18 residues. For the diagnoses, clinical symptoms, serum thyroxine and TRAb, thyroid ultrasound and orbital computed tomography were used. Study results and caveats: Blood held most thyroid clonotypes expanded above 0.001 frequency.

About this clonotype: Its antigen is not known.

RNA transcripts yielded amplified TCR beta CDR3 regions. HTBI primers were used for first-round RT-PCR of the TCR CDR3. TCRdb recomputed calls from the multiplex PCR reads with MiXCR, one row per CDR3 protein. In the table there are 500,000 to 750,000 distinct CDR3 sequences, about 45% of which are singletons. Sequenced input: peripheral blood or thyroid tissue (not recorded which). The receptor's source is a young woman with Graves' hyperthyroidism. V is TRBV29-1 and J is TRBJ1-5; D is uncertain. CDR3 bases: TGCAGCGTTGAAGGTACACCAGGCCAGGAGGATAGCAATCAGCCCCAGCATTTT. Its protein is CSVEGTPGQEDSNQPQHF.